Listed below are T cell receptor beta chains from one sample, sequenced in a study of Graves' ophthalmopathy and Graves' hyperthyroidism. TCRdb redid the calling of the multiplex PCR reads with MiXCR, one entry per CDR3 protein. The sample consists of about 740,000 distinct CDR3 sequences, roughly two fifths of them appearing once. Sequencing was carried out using peripheral blood. The source is an adult man with Graves' ophthalmopathy. Both conserved end residues are part of each CDR3. The D gene is left open where the match is weak. Only some rows state a clone size, as once, few, many or a class for expanded clones.

v_gene	j_gene	abundance	d_gene	CDR3nt	CDR3aa
TRBV2	TRBJ1-1	many	.	TGTGCCAGCACCAAGACAGTGAACACTGAAGCTTTCTTT	CASTKTVNTEAFF
TRBV7-3	TRBJ2-5	many	.	TGTGCCAGCAGCTTATCGGACCCGGAGCGAGAGACCCAGTACTTC	CASSLSDPERETQYF
TRBV2	TRBJ1-6	.	.	TGTGCCAGCAAGGGAGGGTACGGAAATTCACCCCTCCACTTT	CASKGGYGNSPLHF
TRBV29-1	TRBJ2-3	.	.	TGCAGCGTGAGTACAGGGTCTAGCGCAGATACGCAGTATTTT	CSVSTGSSADTQYF
TRBV5-1	TRBJ2-7	.	TRBD2	TGCGCCAGCAACGGACTAGCGGGAGGAGACGAGCAGTACTTC	CASNGLAGGDEQYF
TRBV2	TRBJ2-6	.	TRBD1	TGTGCCAGCAGGGACAGGGACGGGGCCAACGTCCTGACTTTC	CASRDRDGANVLTF
TRBV2	TRBJ1-1	.	.	TGTGCCAGCAACGAACGGGGGACGATGAACACTGAAGCTTTCTTT	CASNERGTMNTEAFF
TRBV6-5	TRBJ1-6	.	.	TGTGCCCTCCAGGGGTCGGGCGGTGGTGATTCACCCCTCCACTTT	CALQGSGGGDSPLHF
TRBV7-9	TRBJ1-4	.	.	TGTGCCAGCAGCTTAATAGCCGTATCAGGGAGTGAAAAACTGTTTTTT	CASSLIAVSGSEKLFF
TRBV15	TRBJ2-5	.	TRBD2	TGTGCCACCAGCAGAGGCCCTAGCGGGGGAAACATGGGGGGAGAGACCCAGTACTTC	CATSRGPSGGNMGGETQYF
TRBV24-1	TRBJ2-5	few	.	TGTGCCACCAGTGATTTGGCAGGTGGGGGCCAAGAGACCCAGTACTTC	CATSDLAGGGQETQYF
TRBV20-1	TRBJ2-7	many	TRBD2	TGCGTTACGACGGCTAGCGGGATGGGAGAGCAGTACTTC	CVTTASGMGEQYF
TRBV9	TRBJ2-7	.	.	TGTGCCAGCAGCGTACTCCAACAGGGCAGTGAGCAGTACTTC	CASSVLQQGSEQYF
TRBV7-9	TRBJ1-1	few	TRBD1	TGCGCCAGCAGCCAAGCTCTGACAGGGAGATACACTGAAGCTTTCTTT	CASSQALTGRYTEAFF
TRBV19	TRBJ1-1	.	.	TGTGCCAGCCGAAGCGATCGGTCGCGTACTGAAGCTTTCTTT	CASRSDRSRTEAFF
TRBV20-1	TRBJ1-6	.	TRBD1	TGCAGTGCTCAACGGGACAGACGAAATTCACCCCTCCACTTT	CSAQRDRRNSPLHF
TRBV25-1	TRBJ1-6	.	.	TGTGCCAGCAGTGACCCCGGGAATTCACCCCTCCACTTT	CASSDPGNSPLHF
TRBV19	TRBJ2-5	.	TRBD1	TGTGCCAGTAGCCCGGACAGGGGGCAAGGGGAGACCCAGTACTTC	CASSPDRGQGETQYF
TRBV7-9	TRBJ2-5	.	TRBD1	TGTGCCAGCAGCTTAAATCCAGGGGGCGGTCAGCCCCAGTACTTC	CASSLNPGGGQPQYF
TRBV5-6	TRBJ2-7	few	.	TGTGCCAGCAGCTTGGCGTCTAACGAGCAGTACTTC	CASSLASNEQYF
TRBV7-9	TRBJ1-4	.	.	TGTGCCAGCAGACCGGGACGGCGAAATGAAAAACTGTTTTTT	CASRPGRRNEKLFF
TRBV4-1	TRBJ2-7	.	TRBD2	TGCGCCAGCAGCCAAGCCACCCCGGGGGGCGAGCAGTACTTC	CASSQATPGGEQYF
TRBV2	TRBJ2-2	many	.	TGTGCCAGCAACCTCGGCCAAGGGACCGGGGAGCTGTTTTTT	CASNLGQGTGELFF
TRBV24-1	TRBJ1-5	.	TRBD1	TGTGCCAGCAGGACACCGGGACAGGGGTCGGGACAGCCCCAGCATTTT	CASRTPGQGSGQPQHF
TRBV3-1	TRBJ2-7	.	.	TGTGCCAGCAGCCGGATGCAGGGCGGGGAGCAGTACTTC	CASSRMQGGEQYF
TRBV6-6	TRBJ2-5	.	.	TGTGCCAGCACTCCAATACGGGGGTACCAAGAGACCCAGTACTTC	CASTPIRGYQETQYF
TRBV7-9	TRBJ2-3	.	.	TGTGCCAGCAGCTTACTGAGGGGGAGGGATACGCAGTATTTT	CASSLLRGRDTQYF
TRBV10-2	TRBJ2-7	.	.	TGCGCCAGCAGTGGGCTTGGACGGTACTACGAGCAGTACTTC	CASSGLGRYYEQYF
TRBV19	TRBJ1-2	many	.	TGTGCCAGTTGCACAGACCCCATGGGGTATGGCTACACCTTC	CASCTDPMGYGYTF
TRBV10-2	TRBJ2-7	.	TRBD1	TGTGCCAGCAGTGGGGGGGACAGGGCCTACGAGCAGTACTTC	CASSGGDRAYEQYF
TRBV10-3	TRBJ2-7	.	TRBD2	TGTGCCAGCAGCCGAGGCTGGGCGGGGGAACCTATACGAGCCTACGAGCAGTACTTC	CASSRGWAGEPIRAYEQYF
TRBV20-1	TRBJ2-7	many	.	TGCAGTGCTCCAGGGCAGAGCACCTACGAGCAGTACTTC	CSAPGQSTYEQYF
TRBV7-9	TRBJ2-7	many	.	TGTGCCAGCAGCTTAATAGGGGACGAGCAGTACTTC	CASSLIGDEQYF
TRBV2	TRBJ1-6	many	TRBD1	TGTGCCAGCAGACATACACCGGGACAGGCGGATTCACCCCTCCACTTT	CASRHTPGQADSPLHF
TRBV11-2	TRBJ1-2	many	.	TGTGCCAGCAGCAGAGGGGGTTTCTATGGCTACACCTTC	CASSRGGFYGYTF
TRBV29-1	TRBJ1-1	.	.	TGCAGCTTATTGAGCGCTGAAGCTTTCTTT	CSLLSAEAFF
TRBV7-9	TRBJ2-2	few	.	TGTGCCAGCAGCTTAGGCTATCGCGGAGACACCGGGGAGCTGTTTTTT	CASSLGYRGDTGELFF
TRBV7-9	TRBJ2-5	few	.	TGTGCCAGCAGTGATAGTGCCGGGACCCAGTACTTC	CASSDSAGTQYF
TRBV29-1	TRBJ1-2	.	TRBD1	TGCAGCACCGGCCGAGGTGGGACAGGCTATGGCTACACCTTC	CSTGRGGTGYGYTF
TRBV10-3	TRBJ1-5	.	.	TGTGCCATCAGGGACCGGGACAGCAATCAGCCCCAGCATTTT	CAIRDRDSNQPQHF
TRBV9	TRBJ2-7	.	.	TGTGCCAGCACCAAACAAGTTGGGAAGGTGATCTACGAGCAGTACTTC	CASTKQVGKVIYEQYF
TRBV10-3	TRBJ1-6	.	.	TGTGCCATATGGACAGTAAATTCACCCCTCCACTTT	CAIWTVNSPLHF
TRBV20-1	TRBJ2-7	.	.	TGCAGTGCTAGCCCCGGAGGTTACAATGAGCAGTACTTC	CSASPGGYNEQYF
TRBV15	TRBJ2-5	.	TRBD1	TGTGCCACCAGCTGGGGACAGGGGGAGACCCAGTACTTC	CATSWGQGETQYF
TRBV20-1	TRBJ2-5	few	TRBD2	TGCGCCGGGGGGGGCCAGGAGACCCAGTACTTC	CAGGGQETQYF
TRBV7-2	TRBJ2-1	.	.	TGTGCCAGCAGCTTAGATTTAGGAAACGAGCAGTTCTTC	CASSLDLGNEQFF
TRBV2	TRBJ1-2	many	.	TGTGCCAGCAGTGAAATCCCTCTGGGGGGCTACACCTTC	CASSEIPLGGYTF
TRBV12-3/TRBV12-4	TRBJ1-2	many	TRBD1	TGTGCCAGCAGTCCCTGGGACAGCACGTTGGAGGGCTACACCTTC	CASSPWDSTLEGYTF
TRBV7-9	TRBJ2-5	.	.	TGTGCCACCAGCAGCCTACCGACCGGGGAGACCCAGTACTTC	CATSSLPTGETQYF
TRBV4-1	TRBJ1-2	.	.	TGCGCCAGCAGCCAAGTACGGGGGGAATATGGCTACACCTTC	CASSQVRGEYGYTF
TRBV10-3	TRBJ2-7	.	.	.	CAICSAPWGVSAYEQYF
TRBV19	TRBJ2-2	few	.	TGTGCCAGTAGTATCGGGGCTGACACCGGGGAGCTGTTTTTT	CASSIGADTGELFF
TRBV9	TRBJ1-1	many	TRBD1	TGTGCCAGCAGCGAAGGGGGACAGGCGTTTATGAACACTGAAGCTTTCTTT	CASSEGGQAFMNTEAFF
TRBV10-3	TRBJ1-5	.	.	TGTGCCATCAGTTTTCCTATCGACGGACCCCAGCATTTT	CAISFPIDGPQHF
TRBV20-1	TRBJ2-5	many	.	TGCAGTGTCACAGAAGCAGGGGAGACCCAGTACTTC	CSVTEAGETQYF